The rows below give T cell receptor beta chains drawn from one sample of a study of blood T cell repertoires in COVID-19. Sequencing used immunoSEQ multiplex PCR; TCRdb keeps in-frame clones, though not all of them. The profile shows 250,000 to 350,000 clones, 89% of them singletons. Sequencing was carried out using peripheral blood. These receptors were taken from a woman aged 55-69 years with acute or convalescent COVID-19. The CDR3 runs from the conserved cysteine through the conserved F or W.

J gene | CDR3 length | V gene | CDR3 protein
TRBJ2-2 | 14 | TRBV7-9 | CASSLTGVTGELFF
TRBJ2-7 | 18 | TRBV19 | CASSTFGLAGGKPYEQYF
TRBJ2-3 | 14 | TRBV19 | CASSIQRPTDTQYF
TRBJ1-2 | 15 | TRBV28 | CASRDPGTGEYGYTF
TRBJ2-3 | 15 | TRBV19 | CASTPGGTGRDTQYF
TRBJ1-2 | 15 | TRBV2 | CASSEALQGVGGYTF
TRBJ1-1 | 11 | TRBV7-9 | CASSSETEAFF
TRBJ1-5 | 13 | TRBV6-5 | CASVGSRDQPQHF
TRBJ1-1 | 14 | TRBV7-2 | CASSLWGVNTEAFF
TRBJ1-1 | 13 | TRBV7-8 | CASRSTGRAEAFF
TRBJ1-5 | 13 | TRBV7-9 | CASSRTGGQPQHF